The sequence of this T cell receptor beta chain was determined in a study of T cells after yellow fever vaccination (dated by TCRdb to about 2019). About the study as a whole: The SMART-Seq v4 Ultra Low Input RNA kit was used to prepare libraries from fractions with low cell numbers. Bulk PBMC replicates and cell subsets were isolated from blood drawn at multiple timepoints before and after both primary and secondary immunization. Two healthy male donors made up the cohort, one aged 18 to 29 years and the other aged 30 to 40 years. To follow T-cell clones before and after both primary and booster YFV17D yellow fever vaccination, bulk TCR alpha and beta repertoires underwent longitudinal sequencing. The study at large found these results: The study included only two donors, which limits how far the findings can be generalized. Because abundant contaminating clonotypes from the bulk population could be contained in FACS-sorted repertoires, computational filtering was required. A small share of clonotypes was detected in both CD4 and CD8 compartments, with the overlap likely arising from convergent recombination. The secondary T-cell response was found to be weaker but faster than the primary response, with a peak reached on day 5 rather than on day 15. Most clones expanded after primary vaccination (around 96% of CD4 and roughly 88% of CD8) were re-detected after the booster, suggesting that broad memory maintenance occurred.

In light of the paper, this sample's treatment or condition label describes: live attenuated yellow fever vaccine strain. At every blood-draw timepoint, two biological replicates of bulk PBMCs were collected. PBMCs were isolated from peripheral blood using a standard Ficoll-Paque protocol. TriZol was used to extract RNA from bulk PBMCs, from CD4 and CD8 fractions, and from dextramer-positive and dextramer-negative fractions. As regards this clonotype: Which antigen it targets is not known. The input lacks base qualities; no much larger clone sits a single base away.

CDR1 and CDR2, per the germline V gene (reference sequence), are LNHNV and YYDKDF. Spanning cysteine to phenylalanine, the CDR3 consists of 14 amino acids. Only the CDR3 region is kept as DNA, spanning 42 bases read in frame from base 1. V gives up 0 bases and J gives up 5 bases, and the segment between their germline ends measures 7 bases. Data came from an Illumina NovaSeq 6000. Synthesis of TCR cDNA relied on 5'RACE template switching, a step that introduced a universal primer site along with unique molecular identifiers. cDNA synthesis was primed from both the TCR alpha and TCR beta constant segments. Libraries were amplified in two PCR steps, with sample barcodes and sequencing adapters added in the second step. Sequencing of the libraries was done on either Illumina HiSeq 2500 (2x100 bp) or NovaSeq (2x150 bp). In the authors' own workflow: MIGEC handled demultiplexing of reads and collapsing into UMI consensus sequences, while MiXCR performed V(D)J alignment. Vaccine-responding clonotypes were defined with edgeR using replicate PBMC samples, requiring FDR below 0.01 and a log2 fold change above 5 up to day 15. CD4 or CD8 identity was assigned to each bulk clonotype according to whether the clonotype was present at higher abundance in the sequenced CD4 repertoire or the sequenced CD8 repertoire. In-frame beta chains were kept once TCRdb had trimmed the public reads at Q25 with fastp and called clones with MiXCR. Each CDR3 protein appears once, grouped with its most common genes and DNA. The V and J calls, along with clone size, are taken from TCRdb and not from the paper's own processing. The sample includes fewer than 500,000 distinct CDR3 sequences, with 18% observed a single time. The top ten constitute around 17% of the sample.

This receptor was taken from a man aged 18 to 30 who received the YFV17D yellow fever vaccine. Sequenced here: PBMCs, sampled before the yellow fever booster vaccination. The chain links TRBV15 with TRBJ2-2; a tentative D call is TRBD2 (6 bases match). The CDR3 loop reads CATSRDSGTGELFF. The bases read TGTGCCACCAGCAGAGATAGCGGAACCGGGGAGCTGTTTTTT.